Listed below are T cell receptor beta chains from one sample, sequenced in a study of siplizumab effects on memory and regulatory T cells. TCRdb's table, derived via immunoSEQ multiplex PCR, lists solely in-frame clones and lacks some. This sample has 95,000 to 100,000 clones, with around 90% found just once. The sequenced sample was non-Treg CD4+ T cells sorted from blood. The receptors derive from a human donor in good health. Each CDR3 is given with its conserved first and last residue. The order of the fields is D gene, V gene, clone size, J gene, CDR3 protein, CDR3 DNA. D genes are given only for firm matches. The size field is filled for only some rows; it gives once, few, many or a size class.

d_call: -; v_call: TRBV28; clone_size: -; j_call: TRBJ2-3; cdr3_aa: CASTERDTDTQYF; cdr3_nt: TGTGCCAGCACTGAACGGGACACAGATACGCAGTATTTT
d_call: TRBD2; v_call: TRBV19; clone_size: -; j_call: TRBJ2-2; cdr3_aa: CASSVGLAGVTGELFF; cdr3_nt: TGTGCCAGTAGTGTCGGACTAGCGGGAGTGACCGGGGAGCTGTTTTTT
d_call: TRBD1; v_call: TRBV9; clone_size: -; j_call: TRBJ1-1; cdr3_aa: CASSTARQGRLNTEAFF; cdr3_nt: TGTGCCAGCAGCACTGCGCGACAGGGGAGATTGAACACTGAAGCTTTCTTT
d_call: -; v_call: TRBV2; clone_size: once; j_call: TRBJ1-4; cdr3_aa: CASSRDTVATNEKLFF; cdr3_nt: TGTGCCAGCAGTCGGGACACGGTAGCAACTAATGAAAAACTGTTTTTT
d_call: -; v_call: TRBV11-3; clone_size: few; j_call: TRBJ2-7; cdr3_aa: CASSGRGWEQYF; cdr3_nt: TGTGCCAGCAGCGGCCGGGGATGGGAGCAGTACTTC
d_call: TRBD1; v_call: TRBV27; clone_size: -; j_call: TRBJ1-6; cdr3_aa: CASRGYGQGSSPLHF; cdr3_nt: TGTGCCAGCAGGGGATACGGACAGGGGAGCTCACCCCTCCACTTT
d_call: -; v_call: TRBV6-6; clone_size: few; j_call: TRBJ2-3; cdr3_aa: CASTAGSTDTQYF; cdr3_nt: TGTGCCAGCACGGCGGGTAGCACAGATACGCAGTATTTT
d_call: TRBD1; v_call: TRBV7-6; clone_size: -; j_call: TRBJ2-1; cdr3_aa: CASSLGGTGDLLSYNEQFF; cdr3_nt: TGTGCCAGCAGCCTAGGCGGGACAGGGGATTTACTCTCCTACAATGAGCAGTTCTTC
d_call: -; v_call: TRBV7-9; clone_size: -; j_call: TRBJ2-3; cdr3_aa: CASSSRDTHSSTDTQYF; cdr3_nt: TGTGCCAGTTCATCCCGGGACACCCATTCTAGCACAGATACGCAGTATTTT
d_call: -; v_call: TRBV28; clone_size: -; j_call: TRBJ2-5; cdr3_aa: CASSTPGGLGETQYF; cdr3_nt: TGTGCCAGCAGTACCCCCGGGGGGCTAGGGGAGACCCAGTACTTC
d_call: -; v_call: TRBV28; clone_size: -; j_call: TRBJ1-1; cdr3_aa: CASKGSSEAFF; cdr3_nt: TGTGCCAGCAAAGGAAGTAGCGAAGCTTTCTTT
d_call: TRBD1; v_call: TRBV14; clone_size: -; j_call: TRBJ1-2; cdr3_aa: CASSQDYTGGVGGYTF; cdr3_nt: TGTGCCAGCAGCCAAGATTACACAGGGGGCGTAGGTGGCTACACCTTC
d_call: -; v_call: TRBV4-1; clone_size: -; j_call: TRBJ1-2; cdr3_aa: CASSQIGRQLYGYTF; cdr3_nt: TGCGCCAGCAGCCAAATCGGCAGGCAACTCTATGGCTACACCTTC
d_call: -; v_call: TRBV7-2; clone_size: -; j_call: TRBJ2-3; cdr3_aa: CASSPIVDTQYF; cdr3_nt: TGTGCCAGCAGCCCGATAGTTGATACGCAGTATTTT
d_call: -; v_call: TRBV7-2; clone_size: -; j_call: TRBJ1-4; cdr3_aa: CASSKRNEKLFF; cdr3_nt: TGTGCCAGCTCAAAACGGAATGAAAAACTGTTTTTT
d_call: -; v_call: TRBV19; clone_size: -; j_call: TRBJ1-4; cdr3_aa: CASSPRTGEKLFF; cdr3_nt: TGTGCCAGTAGTCCCCGAACCGGAGAAAAACTGTTTTTT
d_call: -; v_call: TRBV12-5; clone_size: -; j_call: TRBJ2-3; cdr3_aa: CASARGGTDTQYF; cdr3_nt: TGTGCTAGTGCCCGAGGGGGGACAGATACGCAGTATTTT
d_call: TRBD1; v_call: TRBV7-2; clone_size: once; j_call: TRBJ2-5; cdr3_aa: CASSPTGTETQYF; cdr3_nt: TGTGCCAGCAGCCCGACAGGGACGGAGACCCAGTACTTC
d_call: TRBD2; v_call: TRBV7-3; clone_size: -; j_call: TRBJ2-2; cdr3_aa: CASSLTPPLSGSGELFF; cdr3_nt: TGTGCCAGCAGCTTAACCCCGCCACTTAGCGGGTCCGGGGAGCTGTTTTTT
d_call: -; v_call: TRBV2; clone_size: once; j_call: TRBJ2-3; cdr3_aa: CASKEDLTDTQYF; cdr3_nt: TGTGCCAGCAAAGAGGACTTGACAGATACGCAGTATTTT
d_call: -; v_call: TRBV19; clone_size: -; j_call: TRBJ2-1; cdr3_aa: CASSIQRSLMGGEQFF; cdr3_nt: TGTGCCAGTAGTATTCAGCGTTCCCTGATGGGTGGTGAGCAGTTCTTC
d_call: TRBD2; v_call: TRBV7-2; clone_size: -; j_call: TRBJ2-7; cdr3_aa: CASSSSGRISYEQYF; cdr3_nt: TGTGCCAGCAGCTCTAGCGGGAGAATTTCCTACGAGCAGTACTTC
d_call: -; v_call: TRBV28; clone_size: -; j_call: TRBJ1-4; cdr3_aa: CASSPVLNEKLFF; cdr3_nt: TGTGCCAGCAGCCCCGTTCTTAATGAAAAACTGTTTTTT
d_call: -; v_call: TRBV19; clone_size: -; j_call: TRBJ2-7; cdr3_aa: CASSIRDRSTYEQYF; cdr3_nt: TGTGCCAGTAGTATTCGTGACAGGTCTACCTACGAGCAGTACTTC
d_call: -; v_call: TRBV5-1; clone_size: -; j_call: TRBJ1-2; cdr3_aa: CASSLAGGSGGYTF; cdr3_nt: TGCGCCAGCAGCTTGGCCGGAGGCTCCGGCGGCTACACCTTC
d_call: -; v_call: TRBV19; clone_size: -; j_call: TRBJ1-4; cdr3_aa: CASSIAFELRHEKLFF; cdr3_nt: TGTGCCAGTAGTATAGCTTTCGAGTTACGCCATGAAAAACTGTTTTTT
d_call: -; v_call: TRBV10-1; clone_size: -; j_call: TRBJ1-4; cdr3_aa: CASSKDGYEKLFF; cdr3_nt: TGCGCCAGCAGCAAGGACGGATATGAAAAACTGTTTTTT
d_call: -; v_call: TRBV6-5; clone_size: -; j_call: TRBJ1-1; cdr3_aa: CASSSALNPNTEAFF; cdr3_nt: TGTGCCAGCAGTTCTGCGCTGAACCCGAACACTGAAGCTTTCTTT
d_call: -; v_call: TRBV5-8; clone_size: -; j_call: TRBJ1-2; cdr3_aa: CASSPSRGRRYGYTF; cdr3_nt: TGTGCCAGCAGCCCATCTCGGGGGAGACGCTATGGCTACACCTTC
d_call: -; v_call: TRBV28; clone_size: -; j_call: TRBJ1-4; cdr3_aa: CASRGVNEKLFF; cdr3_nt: TGTGCCAGCAGGGGAGTTAATGAAAAACTGTTTTTT
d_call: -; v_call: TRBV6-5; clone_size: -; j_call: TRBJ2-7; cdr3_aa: CASRRGGVGHEQYF; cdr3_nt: TGTGCCAGCAGAAGAGGGGGGGTAGGCCACGAGCAGTACTTC
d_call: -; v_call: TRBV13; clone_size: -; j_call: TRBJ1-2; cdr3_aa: CASSATGNYGYTF; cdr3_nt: TGTGCCAGCAGCGCCACAGGGAACTATGGCTACACCTTC
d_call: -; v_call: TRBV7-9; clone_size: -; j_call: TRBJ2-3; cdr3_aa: CASSLVGSSTDTQYF; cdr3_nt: TGTGCCAGCAGCTTAGTAGGCAGTAGCACAGATACGCAGTATTTT
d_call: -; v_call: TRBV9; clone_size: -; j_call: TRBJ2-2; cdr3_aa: CASSVDSAVGELFF; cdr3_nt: TGTGCCAGCAGCGTAGATTCGGCGGTCGGGGAGCTGTTTTTT
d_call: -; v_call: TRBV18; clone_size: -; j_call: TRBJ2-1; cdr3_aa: CASSPGLNNEQFF; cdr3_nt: TGTGCCAGCTCACCCGGACTCAACAATGAGCAGTTCTTC
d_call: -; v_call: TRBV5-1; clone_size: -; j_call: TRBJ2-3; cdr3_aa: CASSLPKTATSTDTQYF; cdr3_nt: TGCGCCAGCAGCTTACCGAAGACAGCGACTAGCACAGATACGCAGTATTTT
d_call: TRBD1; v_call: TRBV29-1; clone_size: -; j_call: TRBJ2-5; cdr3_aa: CSVHRGQETQYF; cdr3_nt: TGCAGCGTCCACAGGGGCCAGGAGACCCAGTACTTC
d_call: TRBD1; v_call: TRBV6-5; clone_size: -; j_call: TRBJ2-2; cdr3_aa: CASSRQGGTGELFF; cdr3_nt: TGTGCCAGCAGTCGACAGGGGGGCACCGGGGAGCTGTTTTTT
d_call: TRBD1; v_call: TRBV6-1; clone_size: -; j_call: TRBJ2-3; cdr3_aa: CASIRDRVTDTQYF; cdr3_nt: TGTGCCAGCATTCGGGACAGGGTAACAGATACGCAGTATTTT
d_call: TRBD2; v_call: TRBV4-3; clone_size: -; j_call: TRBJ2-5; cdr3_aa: CASSQGSGQQETQYF; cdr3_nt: TGCGCCAGCAGCCAGGGTAGCGGGCAACAAGAGACCCAGTACTTC
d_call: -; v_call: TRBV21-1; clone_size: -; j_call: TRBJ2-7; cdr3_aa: CASSKGEGHEQYF; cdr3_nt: TGTGCCAGCAGCAAGGGGGAAGGCCACGAGCAGTACTTC
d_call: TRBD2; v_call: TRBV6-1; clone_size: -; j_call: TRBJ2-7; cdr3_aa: CASSEGRPGLALQSEQYF; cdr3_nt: TGTGCCAGCAGTGAAGGAAGGCCGGGACTAGCCCTACAGAGCGAGCAGTACTTC
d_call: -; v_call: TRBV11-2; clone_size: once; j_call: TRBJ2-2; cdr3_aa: CASSSSPRGTGELFF; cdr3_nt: TGTGCCAGCAGCTCGAGCCCCAGGGGAACCGGGGAGCTGTTTTTT
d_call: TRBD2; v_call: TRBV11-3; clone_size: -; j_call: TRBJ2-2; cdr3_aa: CASIWTSGRVDTGELFF; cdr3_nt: TGTGCCAGCATATGGACTAGCGGGAGAGTCGACACCGGGGAGCTGTTTTTT
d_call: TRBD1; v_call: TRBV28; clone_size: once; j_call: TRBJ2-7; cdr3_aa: CASSDREDYEQYF; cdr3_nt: TGTGCCAGCAGTGACAGGGAAGATTACGAGCAGTACTTC
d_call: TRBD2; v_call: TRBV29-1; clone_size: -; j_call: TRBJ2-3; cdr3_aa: CSVVQRELTDTQYF; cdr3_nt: TGCAGCGTTGTTCAGCGGGAGTTAACAGATACGCAGTATTTT
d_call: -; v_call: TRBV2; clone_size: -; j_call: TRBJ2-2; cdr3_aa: CASSEVGPTGELFF; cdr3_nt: TGTGCCAGCAGTGAAGTGGGCCCCACCGGGGAGCTGTTTTTT
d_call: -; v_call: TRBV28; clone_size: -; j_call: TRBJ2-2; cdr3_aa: CASRAGRGRQGDTGELFF; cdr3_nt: TGTGCCAGCAGAGCCGGACGTGGTCGGCAGGGCGACACCGGGGAGCTGTTTTTT
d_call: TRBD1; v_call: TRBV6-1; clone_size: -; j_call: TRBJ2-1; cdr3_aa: CASSAWTGNNEQFF; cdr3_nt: TGTGCCAGCAGTGCTTGGACAGGGAACAATGAGCAGTTCTTC
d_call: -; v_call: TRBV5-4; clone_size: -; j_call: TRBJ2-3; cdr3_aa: CASSLGRASTDTQYF; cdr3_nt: TGTGCCAGCAGCTTGGGCAGGGCCAGTACAGATACGCAGTATTTT
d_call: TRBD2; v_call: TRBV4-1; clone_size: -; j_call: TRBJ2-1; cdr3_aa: CASSQIGTIYNEQFF; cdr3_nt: TGCGCCAGCAGCCAAATCGGGACTATATACAATGAGCAGTTCTTC
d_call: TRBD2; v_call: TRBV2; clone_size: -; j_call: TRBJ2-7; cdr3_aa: CASRGTSGSEGQYF; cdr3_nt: TGTGCCAGCAGGGGGACTAGCGGGTCGGAGGGGCAGTACTTC
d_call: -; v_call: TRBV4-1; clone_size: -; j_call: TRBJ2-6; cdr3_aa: CASSPVTGSSGANVLTF; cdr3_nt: TGCGCCAGCAGCCCGGTGACCGGGTCCTCTGGGGCCAACGTCCTGACTTTC
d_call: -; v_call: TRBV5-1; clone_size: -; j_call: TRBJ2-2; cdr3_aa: CASSFGAVYGELFF; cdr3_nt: TGCGCCAGCAGCTTTGGGGCGGTCTACGGGGAGCTGTTTTTT
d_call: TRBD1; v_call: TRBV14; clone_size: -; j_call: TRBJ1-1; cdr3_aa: CASSQDKTAGQGLTEAFF; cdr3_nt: TGTGCCAGCAGCCAAGATAAAACTGCGGGACAGGGCTTGACTGAAGCTTTCTTT
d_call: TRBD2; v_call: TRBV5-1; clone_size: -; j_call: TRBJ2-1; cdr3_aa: CASSLGTSETYNEQFF; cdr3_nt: TGCGCCAGCAGCTTAGGGACTAGCGAGACCTACAATGAGCAGTTCTTC